Listed below are T cell receptor beta chains from one sample, sequenced in a study of T-cell reconstitution after alpha-beta-depleted transplantation in children. TCRdb used MiXCR to reprocess the PCR reads, holding one entry per CDR3 protein. The sample yields just over 350,000 distinct CDR3 sequences, 10% to 15% seen once. Sequences were derived from PBMCs, sampled from the stem cell graft. The source of these receptors is a human donor who donated a stem cell graft to a child with Fanconi anemia. The CDR3 runs from the conserved cysteine through the conserved F or W. Fields, in order: V gene, clone size, J gene, D gene, CDR3 DNA, CDR3 protein. A D gene is named only where the DNA matches it firmly. Expanded clones are given a class, and other clones once, few, many or no size at all.

>TRBV28|many|TRBJ2-6|TRBD1
TGTGCCAGCAGGGAATCACTCCCCCGGACAGGGGCCTCTGGGGCCAACGTCCTGACTTTC
CASRESLPRTGASGANVLTF
>TRBV6-2/TRBV6-3|few|TRBJ2-2|NA
TGTGCCAGCACCCCCGAAGGCAGGACGAACACCGGGGAGCTGTTTTTT
CASTPEGRTNTGELFF
>TRBV9|NA|TRBJ2-1|NA
TGTGCCAGCAGCCCCTCCCAGCATGCTGAGCAGTTCTTC
CASSPSQHAEQFF
>TRBV3-1|few|TRBJ1-2|NA
TGTGCCAGCAGCCATATAGGACGATATGGCTACACCTTC
CASSHIGRYGYTF
>TRBV6-2/TRBV6-3|many|TRBJ1-1|NA
TGTGCCAGCAGTTACCGGCCCCAGGGGTCGGTGAACACTGAAGCTTTCTTT
CASSYRPQGSVNTEAFF
>TRBV5-1|NA|TRBJ2-5|NA
TGCGCCAGCAGCTCCGCCAGGGGTCTGCAAGAGACCCAGTACTTC
CASSSARGLQETQYF
>TRBV4-3|many|TRBJ2-2|NA
TGCGCCAGCAGCCAAGTCTCCCAGAACACCGGGGAGCTGTTTTTT
CASSQVSQNTGELFF
>TRBV6-5|many|TRBJ1-2|NA
TGTGCCAGCAGTTCCGCGGGGAGCTATGGCTACACCTTC
CASSSAGSYGYTF
>TRBV9|few|TRBJ2-7|NA
TGTGCCAGCAGCGTTGGGACGGATTCCTACGAGCAGTACTTC
CASSVGTDSYEQYF
>TRBV2|many|TRBJ1-4|NA
TGTGCCAGCAGTCGGCTGACACCCGGGAGGGAAAAACTGTTTTTT
CASSRLTPGREKLFF
>TRBV4-3|NA|TRBJ1-5|NA
TGCGCCAGCAGCCAAGTGGCAGGGCTAAATCAGCCCCAGCATTTT
CASSQVAGLNQPQHF
>TRBV29-1|NA|TRBJ1-2|NA
TGCAGCGTGCGTCAGGGTGCGGAAGGCTACACCTTC
CSVRQGAEGYTF
>TRBV6-6|few|TRBJ1-5|NA
TGTGCCAGCAGTTATTTGGAGCAGCCCCAGCATTTT
CASSYLEQPQHF
>TRBV5-1|once|TRBJ2-7|NA
TGCGCCAGCAGGGACGGCAGGGAGGTGTTCTCCTACGAGCAGTACTTC
CASRDGREVFSYEQYF
>TRBV10-3|many|TRBJ2-2|NA
TGTGCCACTAACACAGGGTCGGGCACCGGGGAGCTGTTTTTT
CATNTGSGTGELFF
>TRBV14|few|TRBJ1-4|NA
TGTGCCAGCAGCCAAGATCTGTTCGCGGAACTGTTTTTT
CASSQDLFAELFF
>TRBV20-1|few|TRBJ1-2|TRBD1
TGCAGTGCTAGAGTTGGCACAGGGGGCGAAGGGGGCTACACCTTC
CSARVGTGGEGGYTF
>TRBV4-2|few|TRBJ2-2|NA
TGTGCCAGCAGCCCGGCCTCGACAGGCCAAGAAACCGGGGAGCTGTTTTTT
CASSPASTGQETGELFF
>TRBV20-1|NA|TRBJ2-1|TRBD2
TGCAGTGCCCACCGGGACTACTCCTACAATGAGCAGTTCTTC
CSAHRDYSYNEQFF
>TRBV7-2|few|TRBJ1-5|TRBD1
TGTGCCAGCAGCACGACAGGGGATCAGCCCCAGCATTTT
CASSTTGDQPQHF
>TRBV12-3/TRBV12-4|NA|TRBJ2-6|NA
TGTGCCAGCAGAAAAGGGGTTATCTCTGGGGCCAACGTCCTGACTTTC
CASRKGVISGANVLTF
>TRBV7-2|many|TRBJ2-1|TRBD2
TGTGCCAGCAGCCCGAATTTACTAGCGGGGGGAGAGCAGTTCTTC
CASSPNLLAGGEQFF
>TRBV27|NA|TRBJ1-6|NA
TGTGCCAGCAGTGGTGGCCAAGGGGTGAGCTCCTATAATTCACCCCTCCACTTT
CASSGGQGVSSYNSPLHF
>TRBV6-2/TRBV6-3|once|TRBJ2-1|NA
TGTGCCAGCAGTTACTCGCGGACGCCGAGCTCCTACAATGAGCAGTTCTTC
CASSYSRTPSSYNEQFF
>TRBV10-3|NA|TRBJ1-2|NA
TGTGCCATCAGTGAGTCACTGAACTATGGCTACACCTTC
CAISESLNYGYTF
>TRBV15|few|TRBJ1-1|NA
TGTGCCACCAGCAGTAGCCGGGCTTTGAACACTGAAGCTTTCTTT
CATSSSRALNTEAFF
>TRBV6-1|few|TRBJ1-5|TRBD1
TGTGCCAACGGAGGGGGCTGGGATCAGCCCCAGCATTTT
CANGGGWDQPQHF
>TRBV11-2|few|TRBJ2-1|TRBD2
TGTGCCAGCAGCTTAGGAGGAAGCGGGAGCTCCTACAATGAGCAGTTCTTC
CASSLGGSGSSYNEQFF
>TRBV19|many|TRBJ1-5|NA
TGTGCCAGCAAGCTCGCGGGAGCAAATCAGCCCCAGCATTTT
CASKLAGANQPQHF
>TRBV7-2|NA|TRBJ2-7|NA
TGTGCCAGCAGCTTAGGTCCCAGCTCCTACGAGCAGTACTTC
CASSLGPSSYEQYF
>TRBV29-1|many|TRBJ2-2|NA
TGCAGCGTTGACGTCGGATACACCGGGGAGCTGTTTTTT
CSVDVGYTGELFF
>TRBV7-8|few|TRBJ2-2|NA
TGTGCCAGCAGCTTAGAGAGGGATGGGGAGCTGTTTTTT
CASSLERDGELFF
>TRBV29-1|many|TRBJ2-2|NA
TGCAGCGTTGAAACTCTAAACACCGGGGAGCTGTTTTTT
CSVETLNTGELFF
>TRBV29-1|NA|TRBJ2-5|NA
TGCAGCGTTGGGGGGGGGCTCCCTCCGACCCAAGAGACCCAGTACTTC
CSVGGGLPPTQETQYF
>TRBV10-3|NA|TRBJ2-6|NA
TGTGCCATCAGGCAGCAAAGCTCTGGGGCCAACGTCCTGACTTTC
CAIRQQSSGANVLTF
>TRBV12-3/TRBV12-4|NA|TRBJ2-2|NA
TGTGCCAGCAGTTTAAGGGGCGGGGAGCTGTTTTTT
CASSLRGGELFF
>TRBV3-1|NA|TRBJ1-2|NA
TGTGCCTGCAGCCAAGAACGACCGAGGCGGAATGGCTACACCTTC
CACSQERPRRNGYTF
>TRBV20-1|NA|TRBJ1-4|NA
TGCAGTGCAAGCTCCCTCGGTGGGGGGAATGAAAAACTGTTTTTT
CSASSLGGGNEKLFF
>TRBV3-1|many|TRBJ2-1|TRBD1
TGTGCCAGCAGCCAAAAGGACAGGGTGAACAATGAGCAGTTCTTC
CASSQKDRVNNEQFF
>TRBV12-3/TRBV12-4|many|TRBJ1-2|NA
TGTGCCAGCAGCCTTTCCGGGGGCTACACCTTC
CASSLSGGYTF